What follows are 21 T cell receptor beta chains derived from one specimen sequenced in a study of beta chain features in type 1 diabetes. The sequenced template was cDNA made from the entire isolated RNA. Sequencing used immunoSEQ multiplex PCR; TCRdb keeps in-frame clones, though not all of them. The data contain around 300,000 clones, roughly 9.6% of them singletons. Source material: naive CD4+ T cells from blood. These receptors all stem from a woman aged 25 to 39 in good health.

The chain carries TRBV30 and TRBJ2-5; 7 bases match TRBD1. The end of the DNA is better explained by TRBJ2-7, so the J call may be wrong. The CDR3 contains 13 residues. Looked up from germline, CDR1 is GTSNPN and CDR2 is SVGIG (reference sequence). The CDR3 nucleotides read TGTGCCTGGAGTGCGGGACAGCTGGACGAGCAGTACTTC. Residues: CAWSAGQLDEQYF.

V is TRBV5-1 and J is TRBJ2-1; TRBD1 aligns across 7 bases. The germline gives CDR1 SGHRS, CDR2 YFSETQ. The J segment lost 1 base and the V segment lost 5 bases, leaving 3 bases of the junction unmatched. This CDR3 contains 14 residues. The CDR3 is CASSYRGSYNEQFF. The CDR3 DNA is TGCGCCAGCAGTTACAGGGGATCCTACAATGAGCAGTTCTTC.

In DNA, the CDR3 is TGTGCCAGCAGCCAGACAGAAGGACAGGGGATCTATGGCTACACCTTC. Its translation: CASSQTEGQGIYGYTF. This chain uses TRBV7-9 with TRBJ1-2; 9 nucleotides match TRBD1. V trimming: 5 bases; J trimming: 4 bases; junction bases outside the gene matches: 11. The CDR3 runs to 16 residues. Germline-derived CDR1 and CDR2 are SEHNR and FQNEAQ (reference sequence). Together with reference TRBV7-9 and TRBJ1-2, the CDR3 gives the full variable domain: DTGVSQNPRHKITKRGQNVTFRCDPISEHNRLYWYRQTLGQGPEFLTYFQNEAQLEKSRLLSDRFSAERPKGSFSTLEIQRTEQGDSAMYLCASSQTEGQGIYGYTFGSGTRLTVV.

This chain joins TRBV6-6 and TRBJ2-1, with D possibly being TRBD1 (6 bases). Deletions cut 6 bases from V and 8 bases from J, with 14 bases between. Germline CDR1 reads MNHNY; CDR2 reads SVGAGI (reference sequence). This CDR3 spans 13 amino acids. The CDR3 here is CASSLTPGDEQFF. DNA for the CDR3: TGTGCCAGCAGCCTAACCCCAGGGGATGAGCAGTTCTTC.

V and J are TRBV9 and TRBJ2-4; 10 positions match TRBD2. The CDR3 spans 18 residues. V was pared by 4 bases and J by 3 bases, with 13 bases of the junction left unmatched. Germline loops: CDR1 SGDLS, CDR2 YYNGEE. The CDR3 loop reads CASSPRTLAGVGKNIQYF. The CDR3 nucleotides are TGTGCCAGCAGCCCTCGCACCCTAGCGGGAGTGGGCAAAAACATTCAGTACTTC. Filled out from reference TRBV9 and TRBJ2-4, the complete variable domain reads DSGVTQTPKHLITATGQRVTLRCSPRSGDLSVYWYQQSLDQGLQFLIQYYNGEERAKGNILERFSAQQFPDLHSELNLSSLELGDSALYFCASSPRTLAGVGKNIQYFGAGTRLSVL.

This clone was counted between two and nine times. This chain connects TRBV7-2 to TRBJ2-1, with 11 positions matching TRBD2. Germline-derived CDR1 and CDR2 are SGHTA and FQGNSA. The CDR3 is 16 residues long. Trimming at V came to 6 bases and at J to 4 bases, leaving 8 bases not matched to a gene. The CDR3 nucleotides read TGTGCCAGCAGGTTATACGGGACTAGCGGATACAATGAGCAGTTCTTC. This encodes CASRLYGTSGYNEQFF.

This clone was counted a few times. This rearrangement joins TRBV10-3 to TRBJ1-1; possibly TRBD1 for D (6 bases). The CDR3 totals 14 residues. Germline CDR1 and CDR2: ENHRY and SYGVKD. V was pared by 4 bases and J by 4 bases, with 13 bases between. The chain's CDR3 is CAISGYREGTEAFF. The CDR3 region has the DNA TGTGCCATCAGTGGATACAGGGAGGGCACTGAAGCTTTCTTT.

Note on this clone: The same CDR3 arises from other DNA sequences in this sample as well. V usage is TRBV20-1 and J usage is TRBJ2-7; tentatively, D is TRBD2 (6 bases). The V end was cut by 6 bases, the J end by 4 bases, with 7 bases between. This CDR3 region has 10 residues. CDR1 and CDR2 from the germline V gene are DFQATT and SNEGSKA (reference sequence). This CDR3 reads CSALAYEQYF. The CDR3 DNA follows: TGCAGTGCCCTAGCGTACGAGCAGTACTTC.

The chain is built from TRBV29-1 and TRBJ1-1; no firm D call. Germline CDR1 and CDR2: SQVTM and ANQGSEA. With 1 base removed from V and 3 bases from J, the gap between germline ends came to 12 bases. The CDR3 covers 14 residues. CDR3 nucleotides: TGCAGCGTTGAAGTTCGGGGTGGGTACACTGAAGCTTTCTTT. Protein: CSVEVRGGYTEAFF.

This clone was picked up a small number of times. The V and J genes are TRBV29-1 and TRBJ1-2; tentative D call: TRBD1 (6 bases). Germline CDR1 and CDR2: SQVTM and ANQGSEA. V was shortened by 7 bases and J by 1 base, with 16 bases between the two germline ends. This CDR3 has 14 residues. The CDR3 protein is CSARLTGFNYGYTF. The CDR3 region has the DNA TGCAGCGCCCGATTGACAGGTTTTAACTATGGCTACACCTTC.

Only a few counts were recorded for this clone. V usage is TRBV4-3 and J usage is TRBJ2-7; maybe TRBD2 (5 bases). The germline gives CDR1 LGHNA, CDR2 YSLEER. The germline V and J ends were trimmed by 0 bases and 3 bases, with 15 bases remaining between them. The CDR3 has 16 residues. DNA for the CDR3: TGCGCCAGCAGCCAAGAGCTGACTATTACGGGCTACGAGCAGTACTTC. Residues: CASSQELTITGYEQYF.

The J gene is TRBJ2-1, the V gene TRBV6-5; 9 bases line up with TRBD1. CDR1 and CDR2 (germline): MNHEY, SVGAGI. The CDR3 sequence is 15 residues long. After removal of 6 bases from V and 5 bases from J, the junction contained 8 bases not matched to a gene. The CDR3 sequence is CASRIDRGANNEQFF. CDR3 coding DNA: TGTGCCAGCAGAATCGACAGGGGGGCGAACAATGAGCAGTTCTTC.

This clone was picked up a small number of times. The chain is built from TRBV4-3 and TRBJ2-7, with D perhaps TRBD1 (5 bases). CDR1 is LGHNA, CDR2 YSLEER, per germline. This CDR3 region has 14 residues. The V gene lost 0 bases and the J gene lost 5 bases, with 11 bases spanning the gap. This CDR3 reads CASSQDWGGNEQYF. As DNA, the CDR3 is TGCGCCAGCAGCCAAGATTGGGGCGGCAACGAGCAGTACTTC.

V and J are TRBV27 and TRBJ2-7; 8 bases line up with TRBD1. The CDR3 has 14 residues. V shed 6 bases and J 8 bases; nucleotides not matched to a gene: 12. The V gene's germline CDR1 is MNHEY and CDR2 SMNVEV (reference sequence). CDR3 region: CASRPGQAPQQQYF. The CDR3 nucleotides read TGTGCCAGCAGACCGGGACAGGCACCGCAGCAGCAGTACTTC.

This clone has just a few counts. The gene calls are TRBV18 and TRBJ2-7, with D maybe TRBD2 (6 bases). The V gene's germline CDR1 is KGHSH and CDR2 LQKENI. V gave up 3 bases and J gave up 5 bases, with 20 bases separating them. This CDR3 comprises 16 residues. Here the CDR3 reads CASSPQPPGVRDEQYF. DNA of the CDR3: TGTGCCAGCTCACCCCAACCCCCGGGAGTTAGGGACGAGCAGTACTTC.

The table lists this clone with a few counts. V gene TRBV7-9 combines with J gene TRBJ2-2, with TRBD2 as a possible D gene (6 bases). This CDR3 region has 18 residues. The germline gives CDR1 SEHNR, CDR2 FQNEAQ (reference sequence). V lost 4 bases to trimming and J lost 5 bases, with 23 bases between them. CDR3 protein: CASSSGLASGVRTGELFF. The DNA of the CDR3 is TGTGCCAGCAGCTCAGGCCTAGCGAGTGGAGTTCGGACCGGGGAGCTGTTTTTT.

This chain uses TRBV28 with TRBJ2-7, with D uncertain. The CDR3 extends over 12 amino acids. The V end was cut by 5 bases, the J end by 2 bases, with 7 bases between. Germline V gene lookup returns CDR1 MDHEN and CDR2 SYDVKM. The CDR3 bases are TGTGCCAGCAGTGTAGTGACCTACGAGCAGTACTTC. Translated: CASSVVTYEQYF.

This chain links TRBV28 with TRBJ2-1; the D gene is possibly TRBD2 (6 bases). Germline CDR1 MDHEN, CDR2 SYDVKM. The CDR3 is made up of 14 amino acids. The CDR3, as DNA: TGTGCAAGCGTCGCGGGAAGACTCTACAATGAGCAGTTCTTC. It specifies CASVAGRLYNEQFF.

Here the CDR3 reads CASSKPAGIYNEQFF. For the CDR3, the DNA is TGTGCCAGTAGCAAACCAGCGGGCATTTACAATGAGCAGTTCTTC. The chain joins TRBV19 to TRBJ2-1; D is possibly TRBD2 (6 bases). The CDR3 has 15 amino acids. V gave up 6 bases and J gave up 4 bases, with 16 bases separating them. Germline CDR1 reads LNHDA; CDR2 reads SQIVND (reference sequence).

The chain combines TRBV30 with TRBJ2-3, with 9 bases aligning to TRBD2. Germline CDR1 GTSNPN, CDR2 SVGIG (reference sequence). The length of the CDR3 is 14 residues. With 4 bases clipped from V and 4 bases from J, the junction kept 6 bases outside the gene matches. The CDR3 DNA follows: TGTGCCTGGAATCTGTTAGCGGGAGCAGATACGCAGTATTTT. Amino acid sequence: CAWNLLAGADTQYF.

The chain recombines TRBV28 with TRBJ1-3; no firm D call. The length of the CDR3 is 12 residues. Per germline, CDR1 MDHEN and CDR2 SYDVKM. Trimming pared 6 bases from V and 3 bases from J, leaving 6 bases between. CDR3: CASSLLGNTIYF. CDR3 sequence (DNA): TGTGCCAGCAGCCTCCTTGGAAACACCATATATTTT.